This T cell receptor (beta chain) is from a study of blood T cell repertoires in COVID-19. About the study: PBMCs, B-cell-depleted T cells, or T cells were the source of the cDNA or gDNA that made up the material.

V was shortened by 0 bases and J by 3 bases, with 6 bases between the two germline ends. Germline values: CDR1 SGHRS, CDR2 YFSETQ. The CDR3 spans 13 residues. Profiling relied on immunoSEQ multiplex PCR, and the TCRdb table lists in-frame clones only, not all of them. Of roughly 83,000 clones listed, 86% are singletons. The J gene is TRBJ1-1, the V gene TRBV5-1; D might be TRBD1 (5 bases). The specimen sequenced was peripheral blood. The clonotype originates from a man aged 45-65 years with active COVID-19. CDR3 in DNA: TGCGCCAGCAGCTTGGAGGGGCACACTGAAGCTTTCTTT. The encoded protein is CASSLEGHTEAFF.